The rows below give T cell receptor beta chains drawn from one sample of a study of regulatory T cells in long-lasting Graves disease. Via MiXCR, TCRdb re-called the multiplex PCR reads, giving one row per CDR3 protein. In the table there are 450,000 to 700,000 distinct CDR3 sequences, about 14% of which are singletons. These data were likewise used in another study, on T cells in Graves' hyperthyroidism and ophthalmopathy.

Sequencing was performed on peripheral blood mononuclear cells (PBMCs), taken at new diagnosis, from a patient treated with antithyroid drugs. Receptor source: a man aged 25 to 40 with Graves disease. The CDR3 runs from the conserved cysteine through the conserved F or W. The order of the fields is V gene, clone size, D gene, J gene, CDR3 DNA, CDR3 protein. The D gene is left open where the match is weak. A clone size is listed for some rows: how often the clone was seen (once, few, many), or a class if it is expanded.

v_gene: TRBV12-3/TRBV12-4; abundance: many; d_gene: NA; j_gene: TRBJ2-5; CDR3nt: TGTGCCAGCAGTTTAGGAGACACCGGGACTCGGGGAAAGACCCAGTACTTC; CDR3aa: CASSLGDTGTRGKTQYF
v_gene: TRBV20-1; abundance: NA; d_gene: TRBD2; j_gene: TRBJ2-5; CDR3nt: TGCAGCGGGGGGGGCGGGAGCCTCCAAGAGACCCAGTACTTC; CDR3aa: CSGGGGSLQETQYF
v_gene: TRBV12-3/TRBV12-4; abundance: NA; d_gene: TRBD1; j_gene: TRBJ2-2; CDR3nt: TGTGCCAGCAGTCCACGACAGGGTGGGAACACCGGGGAGCTGTTTTTT; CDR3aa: CASSPRQGGNTGELFF
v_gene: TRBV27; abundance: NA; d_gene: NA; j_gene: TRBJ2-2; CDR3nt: TGTGCCAGCAGTTCTACTGGTAGGAACACCGGGGAGCTGTTTTTT; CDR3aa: CASSSTGRNTGELFF
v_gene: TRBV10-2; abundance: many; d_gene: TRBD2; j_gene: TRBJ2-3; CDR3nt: TGCGCCAGCAGCCCAGCGGGGAACACAGATACGCAGTATTTT; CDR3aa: CASSPAGNTDTQYF
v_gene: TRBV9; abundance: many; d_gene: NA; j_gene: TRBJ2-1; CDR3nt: TGTGCCAGCACTACAGGGTGGGGTGAGCAGTTCTTC; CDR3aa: CASTTGWGEQFF
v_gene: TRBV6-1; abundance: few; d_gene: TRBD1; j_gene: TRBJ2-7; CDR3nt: TGTGCCAGCAGTGAGGTTGAGACAGGGGGCCACGAGCAGTACTTC; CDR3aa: CASSEVETGGHEQYF
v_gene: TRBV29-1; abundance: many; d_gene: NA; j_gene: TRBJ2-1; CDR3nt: TGCAGCGTTGAAGGGCCAGAGCAGTTCTTC; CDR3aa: CSVEGPEQFF
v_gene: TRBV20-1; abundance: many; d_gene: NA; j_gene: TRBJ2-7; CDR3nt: TGCAGTGCCCTTGCCGGGAGATGGTCCTACGAGCAGTACTTC; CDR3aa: CSALAGRWSYEQYF
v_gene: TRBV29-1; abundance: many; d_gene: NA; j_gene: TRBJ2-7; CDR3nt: TGCAGCGTCCGGACTGGGACCTACGAGCAGTACTTC; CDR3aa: CSVRTGTYEQYF
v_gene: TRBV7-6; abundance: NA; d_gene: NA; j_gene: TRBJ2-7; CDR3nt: TGTGCCAGCAGCTCCTCTAGGACCGAGCAGTACTTC; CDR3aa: CASSSSRTEQYF
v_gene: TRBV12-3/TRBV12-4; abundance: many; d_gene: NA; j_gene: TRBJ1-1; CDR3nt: TGTGCCAGCAGTCCAGGAGGGCTGCTTGAAGCTTTCTTT; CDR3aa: CASSPGGLLEAFF
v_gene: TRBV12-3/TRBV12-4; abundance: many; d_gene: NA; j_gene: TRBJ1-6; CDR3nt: TGTGCCAGCAGTTTCAGGAACAGGGCTTCACCCCTCCACTTT; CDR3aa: CASSFRNRASPLHF
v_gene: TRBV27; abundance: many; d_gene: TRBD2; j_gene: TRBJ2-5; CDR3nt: TGTGCCAGCAGTTTCGGACTAGAGAGAGAGACCCAGTACTTC; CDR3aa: CASSFGLERETQYF
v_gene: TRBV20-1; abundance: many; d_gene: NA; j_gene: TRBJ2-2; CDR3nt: TGCAGTGCTAGGGGGACGGTGAACACCGGGGATGGGCTGTTTTTT; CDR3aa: CSARGTVNTGDGLFF
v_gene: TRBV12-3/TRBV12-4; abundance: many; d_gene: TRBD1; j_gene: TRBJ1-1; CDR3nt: TGTGCCAGCAGTTTAAGGACAGGGGTTAATTTCGGTGGTGAAGCTTTCTTT; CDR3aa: CASSLRTGVNFGGEAFF
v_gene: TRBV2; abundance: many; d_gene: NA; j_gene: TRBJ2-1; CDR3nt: TGTGCCAGCAGTGGTCGGGGCTATGAGCAGTTCTTC; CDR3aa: CASSGRGYEQFF
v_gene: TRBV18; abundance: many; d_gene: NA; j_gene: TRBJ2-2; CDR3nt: TGTGCCAGCTCACCTTTGACCGGGGAGCTGTTTTTT; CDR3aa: CASSPLTGELFF
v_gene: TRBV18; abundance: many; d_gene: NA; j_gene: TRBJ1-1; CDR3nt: TGTGCCAGCTCACCAGGTCTTCGGCAGATGAACACTGAAGCTTTCTTT; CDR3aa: CASSPGLRQMNTEAFF
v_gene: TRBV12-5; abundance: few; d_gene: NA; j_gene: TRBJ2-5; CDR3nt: TGTGCTAGTGGTTTGGTCGACGGGATGGGGACCCAGTACTTC; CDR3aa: CASGLVDGMGTQYF